This entry features one T cell receptor beta chain sequence. The target antigen is unknown. This specimen comes from a study of T cells in pancreatic ductal adenocarcinoma. Study conclusions and caveats: Tumors hold more CD45RO+ effector T cells, which may bias toward lower diversity.

No neoadjuvant therapy was given to the selected pancreatic ductal adenocarcinoma patients before their surgery. Trimming took off 6 bases at V and 2 bases at J, with 18 bases between the two ends. CDR1 is SGHTS and CDR2 is YDEGEE in the germline V gene. The CDR3 consists of 16 residues. This table comes from immunoSEQ multiplex PCR, and its TCRdb copy is limited to in-frame clones, with some not included. The data contain 97,000 or so clones, more than 90% of them singletons. The chain carries TRBV5-8 and TRBJ1-3; D remains unclear. Sequencing input: PBMCs. The origin of this receptor is a human donor with pancreatic ductal adenocarcinoma. The DNA for the CDR3 is TGTGCCAGCATCCTCGGTGCCCGGGAACCTGGAAACACCATATATTTT. It codes for CASILGAREPGNTIYF.